The 29 T cell receptor beta chains reported below all come from one sample, sequenced in a study of cytomegalovirus exposure and HLA in healthy donors. Vbeta (60) and Jbeta (13) primers were used in the PCR. Sequenced by immunoSEQ multiplex PCR; TCRdb stores in-frame clones only, minus some. The sample contains 150,000 to 200,000 clones, about 80% of which appear only once. The sequenced material came from PBMCs. The receptor set was obtained from a woman aged 40 to 49 in good health and CMV-seronegative.

V is TRBV18 and J is TRBJ2-7; D is uncertain. Germline V gene lookup returns CDR1 KGHSH and CDR2 LQKENI. V was pared by 3 bases and J by 6 bases, with 9 bases between. CDR3 length: 12 amino acids. The CDR3 spells CASSPSLGEQYF. Here the CDR3 DNA reads TGTGCCAGCTCACCGTCCCTAGGCGAGCAGTACTTC.

The genes are TRBV5-8 and TRBJ2-5; perhaps TRBD2 as D (5 bases). CDR1 and CDR2 (germline): SGHTS, YDEGEE. The CDR3 contains 15 residues. V dropped 1 base and J dropped 5 bases, with 15 bases sitting between them. The DNA of the CDR3 is TGTGCCAGCAGCTTGTCCTGGGGAGAGAAGGAGACCCAGTACTTC. Translated, it gives CASSLSWGEKETQYF.

The rearrangement links TRBV6-5 to TRBJ1-5; perhaps TRBD1 as D (5 bases). Germline V lookup: CDR1 MNHEY, CDR2 SVGAGI. Trimming removed 7 bases from V and 4 bases from J, with 17 bases in between. CDR3 length equals 15 residues. The DNA of the CDR3 is TGTGCCAGCACTCCCGGGGGGGGGTGGAATCAGCCCCAGCATTTT. It codes for CASTPGGGWNQPQHF.

This chain uses TRBV2 with TRBJ1-5, with D hard to call. Trimming took 3 bases from V and 6 from J, leaving 12 bases between them. Germline V gene sequence: CDR1 SNHLY, CDR2 FYNNEI. CDR3 length equals 14 residues. The CDR3 DNA reads as TGTGCCAGCAGTGATACTCCTGCGGGTCAGCCCCAGCATTTT. Translation gives CASSDTPAGQPQHF. Full variable domain (outside the CDR3, taken from reference TRBV2 and TRBJ1-5): EPEVTQTPSHQVTQMGQEVILRCVPISNHLYFYWYRQILGQKVEFLVSFYNNEISEKSEIFDDQFSVERPDGSNFTLKIRSTKLEDSAMYFCASSDTPAGQPQHFGDGTRLSIL.

This sequence joins TRBV19 and TRBJ1-1, with 9 bases fitting TRBD1. Germline V gives CDR1 LNHDA, CDR2 SQIVND (reference sequence). This CDR3 is built from 17 residues. Trimming at V came to 6 bases and at J to 7 bases, leaving 18 bases not matched to a gene. CDR3 in DNA: TGTGCCAGTAGCTTTGGGGACAGGGCGACCAAATGGGGTGAAGCTTTCTTT. It specifies CASSFGDRATKWGEAFF.

The CDR3 loop reads CASSQSGGRGHQPQHF. CDR3 in DNA: TGCGCCAGCAGTCAATCGGGGGGGAGGGGACATCAGCCCCAGCATTTT. The chain combines TRBV23-1 with TRBJ1-5; weak D call: TRBD1 (5 bases). TRBV23-1 is an open reading frame, and its role is uncertain. The CDR3 consists of 16 residues. Between the trimmed V and J ends, which lost 0 bases and 5 bases, there was a span of 14 bases.

This clone was observed a few times. CDR3 loop: CASSPGGTTQYF. The CDR3 bases are TGTGCCAGCAGCCCTGGGGGGACGACCCAGTACTTC. The rearrangement uses TRBV14 and TRBJ2-5, with TRBD2 as a possible D gene (6 bases). V was trimmed by 4 bases and J by 7 bases, leaving 10 bases between them. This CDR3 comprises 12 residues. Germline CDR1 SGHDN, CDR2 FVKESK.

This chain joins TRBV6-1 and TRBJ2-1; 8 nucleotides match TRBD2. The CDR3 loop spans 14 amino acids. V gave up 1 base and J gave up 13 bases; unmatched junction bases: 9. Germline V gene data show CDR1 as MNHNS and CDR2 as SASEGT. CDR3 sequence (DNA): TGTGCCAGCAGTGAAGTGGTAGCGGGAAGGGGTCAGTTCTTC. Protein sequence: CASSEVVAGRGQFF.

The genes are TRBV7-3 and TRBJ2-1; D possibly corresponds to TRBD2 (5 bases). V lost 1 base to trimming and J lost 9 bases, with 16 bases between them. The CDR3 length is 15 residues. Germline V gives CDR1 SGHTA, CDR2 FQGTGA. Here the CDR3 DNA reads TGTGCCAGCAGCTTAAGAGGGATGGAAGGAGGTGAGCAGTTCTTC. Translating gives CASSLRGMEGGEQFF.

The sample holds a few counts of this clone. The chain couples TRBV5-1 to TRBJ1-2, with 8 bases lining up with TRBD1. The J segment lost 6 bases and the V segment lost 4 bases, leaving 5 bases of the junction unmatched. The CDR3 sequence is 13 residues long. Germline CDR1 reads SGHRS; CDR2 reads YFSETQ. Here the CDR3 reads CASSRTGIDGYTF. CDR3 sequence (DNA): TGCGCCAGCAGCCGGACAGGGATCGATGGCTACACCTTC.

The rearrangement uses TRBV4-1 and TRBJ1-2, with TRBD1 matching 7 bases. Per the germline V gene, CDR1 is MGHRA and CDR2 is YSYEKL. The ends lost 0 bases at V and 3 bases at J; junction bases unmatched: 10. The CDR3 has 17 amino acids. The CDR3 DNA is TGCGCCAGCAGCCAAGAGTGGCAGGGGGGTGGGGACTATGGCTACACCTTC. Translating it yields CASSQEWQGGGDYGYTF.

This chain joins TRBV6-1 and TRBJ2-7; D possibly corresponds to TRBD2 (5 bases). CDR3 length: 13 residues. V lost 7 bases and J 0 bases, leaving 10 bases between the germline ends. The germline CDR1 and CDR2 sequences are MNHNS and SASEGT. CDR3 residues: CASTSGSSYEQYF. In DNA, the CDR3 is TGTGCCAGCACCAGCGGCAGCTCCTACGAGCAGTACTTC.

The V gene is TRBV5-8, the J gene TRBJ2-2; 11 bases are a match to TRBD2. The CDR3 runs to 15 residues. The V and J ends lost 4 bases and 4 bases, in that order; junction bases with no gene match: 3. Per germline, CDR1 SGHTS and CDR2 YDEGEE. CDR3 residues: CASSHSGRGTGELFF. CDR3 in DNA: TGTGCCAGCAGCCATAGCGGGAGGGGCACCGGGGAGCTGTTTTTT.

The chain links TRBV5-6 to TRBJ1-5; 7 bases align to TRBD1. V shed 2 bases, J shed 2 bases, and the junction held 7 bases outside the gene matches. CDR1 is SGHDT and CDR2 is YYEEEE in the germline V gene. CDR3 length equals 16 residues. The CDR3 loop is CASSLMTGSGNQPQHF. As DNA, the CDR3 is TGTGCCAGCAGCTTAATGACAGGGTCGGGCAATCAGCCCCAGCATTTT.

V is TRBV6-5 and J is TRBJ1-2; 8 bases line up with TRBD1. V lost 2 bases, J lost 8 bases, and 13 bases stayed unmatched. The CDR3 totals 16 residues. The germline gives CDR1 MNHEY, CDR2 SVGAGI. CDR3 nucleotide sequence: TGTGCCAGCAGTTACGCCCACTTTGGACAGGGTCAGGGCTACACCTTC. Translation gives CASSYAHFGQGQGYTF.

V is TRBV30 and J is TRBJ1-6; D not certain. Germline V gene data show CDR1 as GTSNPN and CDR2 as SVGIG (reference sequence). Trimming left V 1 base short and J 6 bases short, with 7 bases between. The CDR3 runs to 13 residues. CDR3 in amino acids: CAWSGGGNSPLHF. The CDR3 coding sequence is TGTGCCTGGAGTGGTGGCGGTAATTCACCCCTCCACTTT.

J is TRBJ2-1 and V is TRBV5-4; D might be TRBD2 (6 bases). The CDR3 length is 14 residues. Trimming stripped 0 bases from V and 7 bases from J, with 11 bases between. From germline, CDR1 is SGHNT and CDR2 YYREEE (reference sequence). CDR3 protein: CASSLEGGRNEQFF. In DNA form, the CDR3 reads TGTGCCAGCAGCTTGGAGGGAGGTCGAAATGAGCAGTTCTTC.

The V and J genes are TRBV29-1 and TRBJ1-1; no clear D gene. Germline V gene data show CDR1 as SQVTM and CDR2 as ANQGSEA. V lost 3 bases, J lost 2 bases, and 10 bases lay in between. This CDR3 contains 13 residues. The CDR3 sequence: CSVDAGRNTEAFF. The CDR3 nucleotides are TGCAGCGTTGACGCAGGTAGAAACACTGAAGCTTTCTTT. The full variable domain, rest sourced from reference TRBV29-1 and TRBJ1-1, is SAVISQKPSRDICQRGTSLTIQCQVDSQVTMMFWYRQQPGQSLTLIATANQGSEATYESGFVIDKFPISRPNLTFSTLTVSNMSPEDSSIYLCSVDAGRNTEAFFGQGTRLTVV.

This clone was counted between two and nine times. V gene TRBV6-5 combines with J gene TRBJ1-3; no clear D gene. Trimming cost V 3 bases and J 0 bases, with 9 bases left between them. The CDR3 runs 15 residues. Germline V gene sequence: CDR1 MNHEY, CDR2 SVGAGI. The CDR3 is CASSYEPTSGNTIYF. As DNA, the CDR3 is TGTGCCAGCAGTTATGAGCCAACCTCTGGAAACACCATATATTTT.

The table lists this clone with a count of one. The chain carries TRBV5-4 and TRBJ1-4; 12 bases align to TRBD1. The V and J ends lost 6 bases and 4 bases, in that order; junction bases with no gene match: 13. The germline V gene has CDR1 SGHNT and CDR2 YYREEE (reference sequence). CDR3 length equals 18 residues. The CDR3 reads CASTRGTGGGGGNEKLFF. Here the CDR3 DNA reads TGTGCCAGCACCCGCGGGACAGGGGGCGGAGGCGGTAATGAAAAACTGTTTTTT. The whole variable domain, remainder taken from reference TRBV5-4 and TRBJ1-4, is ETGVTQSPTHLIKTRGQQVTLRCSSQSGHNTVSWYQQALGQGPQFIFQYYREEENGRGNFPPRFSGLQFPNYSSELNVNALELDDSALYLCASTRGTGGGGGNEKLFFGSGTQLSVL.

V usage is TRBV5-1 and J usage is TRBJ2-7; D gene unclear. CDR3 length: 11 amino acids. The V gene lost 3 bases and the J gene lost 3 bases, with 4 bases spanning the gap. Per germline, CDR1 SGHRS and CDR2 YFSETQ. CDR3 residues: CASSSVYEQYF. The CDR3 DNA sequence: TGCGCCAGCAGCTCAGTCTACGAGCAGTACTTC.

This chain connects TRBV30 to TRBJ2-7, with 7 bases fitting TRBD1. Germline loops: CDR1 GTSNPN, CDR2 SVGIG (reference sequence). The trim removed 0 bases at V and 1 base at J, leaving 3 bases unmatched. The length of the CDR3 is 14 residues. CDR3 DNA: TGTGCCTGGAGTGTCCAGGGGGTGTCCTACGAGCAGTACTTC. The encoded protein is CAWSVQGVSYEQYF. Drawing the rest from reference TRBV30 and TRBJ2-7, the complete variable domain is SQTIHQWPATLVQPVGSPLSLECTVEGTSNPNLYWYRQAAGRGLQLLFYSVGIGQISSEVPQNLSASRPQDRQFILSSKKLLLSDSGFYLCAWSVQGVSYEQYFGPGTRLTVT.

The V and J genes are TRBV11-3 and TRBJ2-2; 8 nucleotides line up with TRBD2. Trimming removed 4 bases from V and 6 bases from J; junction bases left unmatched: 10. The CDR3 consists of 16 residues. Germline loops: CDR1 SGHNT, CDR2 YENEEA. The CDR3 nucleotides are TGTGCCAGCAGCTACAGCGGGAGTATCGAGGCCGGGGAGCTGTTTTTT. This encodes CASSYSGSIEAGELFF. The full variable domain, its missing parts supplied by reference TRBV11-3 and TRBJ2-2, is EAGVVQSPRYKIIEKKQPVAFWCNPISGHNTLYWYLQNLGQGPELLIRYENEEAVDDSQLPKDRFSAERLKGVDSTLKIQPAELGDSAVYLCASSYSGSIEAGELFFGEGSRLTVL.

V and J are TRBV29-1 and TRBJ1-5; 9 nucleotides agree with TRBD1. In germline, CDR1 is SQVTM, CDR2 ANQGSEA. V dropped 8 bases and J dropped 7; count of bases not matched to a gene: 21. The CDR3 runs 17 residues. The CDR3 protein is CSRHYNPGTGREQPQHF. CDR3 nucleotides: TGCAGCCGCCATTACAATCCCGGGACAGGGAGAGAACAGCCCCAGCATTTT.

The chain couples TRBV11-2 to TRBJ1-1; a weak D match, TRBD1 (5 bases). The germline V gene encodes CDR1 SGHAT and CDR2 FQNNGV. This CDR3 region has 12 residues. V was cut by 3 bases and J by 7 bases, with 9 bases left in between. This CDR3 is CASSFGGGEAFF. The CDR3 DNA sequence: TGTGCCAGCAGCTTTGGGGGGGGTGAAGCTTTCTTT.

The rearrangement links TRBV7-9 to TRBJ1-5; D perhaps matches TRBD1 (5 bases). Trimming pared 5 bases from V and 0 bases from J, leaving 8 bases between. The germline CDR1 and CDR2 sequences are SEHNR and FQNEAQ (reference sequence). The CDR3 covers 14 residues. CDR3 sequence: CASSPGSSNQPQHF. In nucleotides, the CDR3 is TGTGCCAGCAGCCCAGGGTCTAGCAATCAGCCCCAGCATTTT.

The chain is built from TRBV9 and TRBJ2-1; no clear D gene. This CDR3 contains 15 residues. Germline V gene sequence: CDR1 SGDLS, CDR2 YYNGEE. With 4 bases removed from V and 0 bases from J, the gap between germline ends came to 11 bases. The CDR3 nucleotides read TGTGCCAGCAGCCCAGATAACCCCTCCTACAATGAGCAGTTCTTC. This encodes CASSPDNPSYNEQFF.

The chain uses TRBV5-1 and TRBJ1-4; no clear D. Between the trimmed V and J ends, which lost 2 bases and 5 bases, there was a span of 10 bases. Germline CDR1 reads SGHRS; CDR2 reads YFSETQ. There are 14 residues in the CDR3. CDR3 sequence (DNA): TGCGCCAGCAGCTTAGGCCCGGGAAATGAAAAACTGTTTTTT. This translates into CASSLGPGNEKLFF.

This clone was counted once. The genes are TRBV19 and TRBJ1-5; TRBD1 agrees at 7 bases. CDR1 is LNHDA, CDR2 SQIVND, per germline (reference sequence). J was trimmed by 7 bases and V by 6 bases; bases with no gene match: 6. This CDR3 region has 13 residues. CDR3 sequence (DNA): TGTGCCAGTAGGAATACAGGGGAGCAGCCCCAGCATTTT. Protein product: CASRNTGEQPQHF.